Only a few counts were recorded for the clone carrying this T cell receptor beta chain. Its antigen is still unknown. Sequenced by immunoSEQ multiplex PCR; TCRdb stores in-frame clones only, minus some. The sample includes tens of thousands of clones, about 89% of them seen just once. The record originates from a study of OX40 agonist ivuxolimab in advanced cancers. Study findings and constraints: Low levels of normalized T-cell clonal expansion also appeared in some nonresponders.

Trimming shortened V by 10 bases and J by 0 bases, and 13 bases separated the two germline ends. Germline lookup yields CDR1 LNHDA and CDR2 SQIVND (reference sequence). The length of the CDR3 is 14 residues. Sequencing was performed on CD4+ or CD8+ T cells sorted from blood, taken in a trial of the OX40 agonist ivuxolimab. The sequence came from an adult with an advanced solid tumor such as melanoma, head and neck, liver or kidney cancer. J is TRBJ1-3 and V is TRBV19; D possibly corresponds to TRBD1 (5 bases). CDR3 nucleotide sequence: TGTGCCACCCGGGGGGGACGCTCTGGAAACACCATATATTTT. It codes for CATRGGRSGNTIYF. Complete variable domain (other parts from reference TRBV19 and TRBJ1-3): DGGITQSPKYLFRKEGQNVTLSCEQNLNHDAMYWYRQDPGQGLRLIYYSQIVNDFQKGDIAEGYSVSREKKESFPLTVTSAQKNPTAFYLCATRGGRSGNTIYFGEGSWLTVV.